Listed here is a single T cell receptor beta chain. Antigen specificity is unknown. In the PCR, 60 Vbeta and 13 Jbeta primers were used. The method was immunoSEQ multiplex PCR; TCRdb's version includes in-frame clones alone and lacks a portion of them. The table lists 120,000 to 150,000 clones, about three quarters of them singletons. Germline V gene sequence: CDR1 MNHNY, CDR2 SVGAGI (reference sequence). The CDR3 covers 14 residues. Germline trimming cut 6 bases from V and 8 bases from J; bases unmatched to any gene: 10. The data derive from a study of cytomegalovirus exposure and HLA in healthy donors. Study details: In an earlier analysis, approximately 120 million unique TCR beta sequences were found from about 190 million T cells. Study-wide points: Researchers reported in a later analysis that a missense DCLRE1C variant was tied to TCR beta V- and J-gene trimming. Generally TCR sequences proved uncommon, though certain public TCRs appeared in numerous donors.

The receptor was derived from a woman aged 25-40 years in good health and CMV-seronegative. Material for sequencing was PBMCs. The J gene is TRBJ1-5, the V gene TRBV6-6; 7 bases align to TRBD1. CDR3 residues: CASRFTGEYEPQHF. In DNA, the CDR3 is TGTGCCAGCAGATTCACAGGGGAGTACGAGCCCCAGCATTTT.